These 29 T cell receptor beta chains originate from one sample sequenced in a study of blood T cell repertoires in COVID-19. Clones were sequenced by immunoSEQ multiplex PCR, and TCRdb holds only the in-frame ones, with some missing. Among about 140,000 clones, around 80% were seen once, and the ten largest hold 5.5% to 7%. Sequencing was performed on PBMCs or T cells enriched from blood (not recorded which). The receptors derive from a woman aged 50 to 65 who had recovered from COVID-19.

V gene TRBV3-1 (or the pseudogene TRBV3-2) combines with J gene TRBJ1-2, with a possible D match to TRBD1 (5 bases). CDR1 is LGHDT, CDR2 YNNKEL, per germline (reference sequence). The CDR3 is 13 residues long. Trimming pared 1 base from V and 7 bases from J, leaving 10 bases between. The CDR3 loop reads CASSQVREGGYTF. For the CDR3, the DNA is TGTGCCAGCAGCCAAGTCAGGGAGGGTGGCTACACCTTC.

The CDR3 sequence is CAISEPRTSGGPFNEQFF. The CDR3, as DNA: TGTGCCATCAGTGAGCCTCGGACTAGCGGGGGTCCGTTCAATGAGCAGTTCTTC. The chain has TRBV10-3 and TRBJ2-1, with TRBD2 matching 13 bases. J gave up 6 bases and V 2 bases, and 10 bases lay outside the gene matches. The CDR3 runs 18 residues. The V gene's germline CDR1 is ENHRY and CDR2 SYGVKD.

The chain links TRBV5-5 to TRBJ1-1, with TRBD1 matching over 8 bases. Germline V gene sequence: CDR1 SGHKS, CDR2 YYEKEE (reference sequence). The CDR3 extends over 14 amino acids. J gave up 4 bases and V 1 base, and 3 bases lay outside the gene matches. CDR3 nucleotides: TGTGCCAGCAGCTTGAGTACAGGGGGCACTGAAGCTTTCTTT. This gives the protein CASSLSTGGTEAFF.

The chain joins TRBV3-1 (or the pseudogene TRBV3-2) to TRBJ2-3, with D perhaps TRBD1 (6 bases). This CDR3 has 13 residues. The V gene lost 8 bases and the J gene lost 6 bases, with 15 bases spanning the gap. Germline V gene data show CDR1 as LGHDT and CDR2 as YNNKEL (reference sequence). CDR3 sequence (DNA): TGTGCCAGCGGGACACCCAAAGAGGATACGCAGTATTTT. This gives the protein CASGTPKEDTQYF.

This chain joins TRBV6-6 and TRBJ2-7; 11 bases are a match to TRBD1. Trimming took 6 bases from V and 0 from J; bases not matched to a gene: 4. The CDR3 totals 15 residues. Germline V gene lookup returns CDR1 MNHNY and CDR2 SVGAGI (reference sequence). The CDR3 DNA sequence: TGTGCCAGCAGACCCGGGACAGGGGGCTCCTACGAGCAGTACTTC. Translated, it gives CASRPGTGGSYEQYF.

The chain employs TRBV30 and TRBJ2-3, with TRBD2 identical over 7 bases. The V segment lost 0 bases and the J segment 9 bases; nucleotides outside the gene matches: 3. The CDR3 runs 12 residues. Germline CDR1 GTSNPN, CDR2 SVGIG (reference sequence). CDR3 loop: CAWSVSGSTQYF. The CDR3 region has the DNA TGTGCCTGGAGTGTTAGCGGGTCCACGCAGTATTTT.

This rearrangement joins TRBV9 to TRBJ1-2; TRBD1 agrees at 9 bases. Unmatched junction bases numbered 5, after V lost 3 bases and J lost 2 bases. The CDR3 consists of 15 residues. From germline, CDR1 is SGDLS and CDR2 YYNGEE. CDR3 DNA: TGTGCCAGCAGCGCCTCCGGGACAGGGAACTATGGCTACACCTTC. This translates into CASSASGTGNYGYTF.

A note on this clone: The same CDR3 also results from other DNA sequences found in this sample. This chain uses TRBV7-6 with TRBJ2-2; 7 nucleotides agree with TRBD1. The V gene end was trimmed by 4 bases and the J gene end by 2 bases; junction bases not matched to a gene: 4. Germline loops: CDR1 SGHVS, CDR2 FNYEAQ. The CDR3 is 15 residues long. The CDR3 loop reads CASSSPGGNTGELFF. The CDR3 region has the DNA TGTGCCAGCAGCTCACCAGGGGGTAACACCGGGGAGCTGTTTTTT. The full variable domain, with the rest looked up from reference TRBV7-6 and TRBJ2-2, is GAGVSQSPRYKVTKRGQDVALRCDPISGHVSLYWYRQALGQGPEFLTYFNYEAQQDKSGLPNDRFSAERPEGSISTLTIQRTEQRDSAMYRCASSSPGGNTGELFFGEGSRLTVL.

CDR3 in amino acids: CASEATGGGGTQYF. CDR3 DNA: TGCGCCAGCGAGGCAACAGGGGGTGGTGGGACCCAGTACTTC. The rearrangement links TRBV5-1 to TRBJ2-5; 8 positions agree with TRBD1. Germline CDR1 is SGHRS and CDR2 is YFSETQ. V lost 7 bases, J lost 7 bases, and 12 bases stayed unmatched. The CDR3 runs to 14 residues. The whole variable domain, filled in from reference TRBV5-1 and TRBJ2-5, reads KAGVTQTPRYLIKTRGQQVTLSCSPISGHRSVSWYQQTPGQGLQFLFEYFSETQRNKGNFPGRFSGRQFSNSRSEMNVSTLELGDSALYLCASEATGGGGTQYFGPGTRLLVL.

Turning to this clone: At one end the junction does not follow the germline gene, possibly because of a read error. This chain joins TRBV6-1 and TRBJ2-3, with D tentatively TRBD1 (6 bases). CDR3 size: 16 residues. CDR1 MNHNS and CDR2 SASEGT come from the germline V gene. CDR3 protein: CASSDLDRQLYYTRYF. For the CDR3, the DNA is TGTGCCAGCAGTGATCTTGACAGGCAATTGTACTATACGCGGTATTTT.

This clone was detected many times. The chain is built from TRBV6-5 and TRBJ1-5, with unresolved D. CDR1 MNHEY and CDR2 SVGAGI come from the germline V gene. Trimming cost V 7 bases and J 4 bases, with 11 bases left between them. CDR3 length equals 13 residues. The CDR3 DNA follows: TGTGCCAGCAACCCTCGGGAAAATCAGCCCCAGCATTTT. This translates into CASNPRENQPQHF.

The chain couples TRBV7-2 to TRBJ2-3; TRBD2 matches at 15 bases. Germline loops: CDR1 SGHTA, CDR2 FQGNSA. The CDR3 sequence is 17 residues long. V was clipped by 4 bases and J by 3 bases; unmatched bases: 5. The CDR3 loop is CASSSGLAGGPTDTQYF. In DNA form, the CDR3 reads TGTGCCAGCAGCTCCGGACTAGCGGGGGGGCCGACAGATACGCAGTATTTT.

This clone was observed a few times. The chain links TRBV21-1 to TRBJ2-5; the DNA was not compared with TRBD2, the D call given in the table. TRBV21-1 constitutes a pseudogene. The CDR3 length is 10 residues. CDR3 in DNA: TGTGCCAGCAGCAGGAGGACCCAGTACTTC. Translation: CASSRRTQYF.

The chain employs TRBV2 and TRBJ2-7, with 11 bases identical to TRBD2. Trimming took 5 bases from V and 3 from J; bases not matched to a gene: 3. The CDR3 has 14 amino acids. Looked up from germline, CDR1 is SNHLY and CDR2 is FYNNEI. The CDR3, as DNA: TGTGCCAGCAGTCCGGGACTAGCGGTCTACGAGCAGTACTTC. Translation gives CASSPGLAVYEQYF.

This rearrangement joins TRBV2 to TRBJ2-1; 9 nucleotides line up with TRBD2. The CDR3 length is 18 residues. Looked up from germline, CDR1 is SNHLY and CDR2 is FYNNEI. Trimming cost V 3 bases and J 4 bases; bases outside gene matches: 13. CDR3 in amino acids: CASSDGRGGRPNYNEQFF. The CDR3 nucleotides read TGTGCCAGCAGTGACGGGCGGGGGGGCCGTCCAAATTACAATGAGCAGTTCTTC.

The chain employs TRBV28 and TRBJ1-2; 7 bases agree with TRBD1. The length of the CDR3 is 14 residues. CDR1 MDHEN and CDR2 SYDVKM come from the germline V gene. V shed 9 bases and J 2 bases; nucleotides not matched to a gene: 9. CDR3 sequence: CASFVGGANYGYTF. Written as DNA, the CDR3 is TGTGCCAGTTTTGTAGGGGGCGCAAACTATGGCTACACCTTC.

The chain is built from TRBV3-1 (or the pseudogene TRBV3-2) and TRBJ1-3, with D uncertain. The length of the CDR3 is 15 residues. Trimming pared 1 base from V and 0 bases from J, leaving 7 bases between. CDR1 and CDR2 (germline): LGHDT, YNNKEL (reference sequence). The CDR3 sequence is CASSQGAFSGNTIYF. Here the CDR3 DNA reads TGTGCCAGCAGCCAAGGGGCCTTCTCTGGAAACACCATATATTTT.

The CDR3 nucleotides read TGCGCCAGCAGTGAGTTACTCCCCGGGACAAGCTCCTACGAGCAGTACGTC. Protein sequence: CASSELLPGTSSYEQYV. V gene TRBV10-2 combines with J gene TRBJ2-7; weak D call: TRBD1 (6 bases). Per germline, CDR1 WSHSY and CDR2 SAAADI. V was clipped by 1 base and J by 0 bases, with 16 bases between them. The CDR3 runs 17 residues.

The gene calls are TRBV24-1 and TRBJ1-4, with 11 nucleotides matching TRBD1. The ends lost 3 bases at V and 6 bases at J; junction bases unmatched: 2. The CDR3 consists of 15 residues. Germline V gene lookup returns CDR1 KGHDR and CDR2 SFDVKD. In DNA form, the CDR3 reads TGTGCCACCAGTGATCCGGGACAGGGGGATGAAAAACTGTTTTTT. Translation gives CATSDPGQGDEKLFF.

The V call is TRBV5-1, the J call TRBJ2-5; no definite D call. This CDR3 comprises 13 residues. The V gene lost 1 base and the J gene lost 1 base, with 5 bases spanning the gap. From germline, CDR1 is SGHRS and CDR2 YFSETQ. The CDR3 sequence: CASSLTPQETQYF. DNA of the CDR3: TGCGCCAGCAGCTTGACACCCCAAGAGACCCAGTACTTC.

The chain has TRBV18 and TRBJ1-2; a possible D gene is TRBD1 (5 bases). There are 16 residues in the CDR3. V lost 3 bases and J lost 8, with 22 bases in between. Germline V CDR1 and CDR2: KGHSH, LQKENI. The CDR3 DNA follows: TGTGCCAGCTCACCCTACGAGGCCCAGGGCCTGGTAGGCTACACCTTC. Translated, it gives CASSPYEAQGLVGYTF.

This chain uses TRBV2 with TRBJ1-5, with 7 bases aligning to TRBD1. This CDR3 region has 14 residues. With 5 bases clipped from V and 7 bases from J, the junction kept 8 bases outside the gene matches. CDR1 and CDR2 (germline): SNHLY, FYNNEI. CDR3 in amino acids: CASSPDRAGQPQHF. Here the CDR3 DNA reads TGTGCCAGCAGTCCTGACAGGGCGGGACAGCCCCAGCATTTT.

V is TRBV4-1 and J is TRBJ1-1; 12 bases agree with TRBD1. V dropped 2 bases and J dropped 6; count of bases not matched to a gene: 1. The germline CDR1 and CDR2 sequences are MGHRA and YSYEKL. The CDR3 is 14 amino acids. The CDR3 DNA is TGCGCCAGCAGCCAAAGGGACAGGGGGCCTGAAGCTTTCTTT. Amino acid sequence: CASSQRDRGPEAFF.

The gene calls are TRBV7-2 and TRBJ2-3; 12 bases line up with TRBD1. The V gene end was trimmed by 4 bases and the J gene end by 5 bases; junction bases not matched to a gene: 10. The CDR3 spans 17 residues. CDR1 is SGHTA and CDR2 is FQGNSA in the germline V gene. For the CDR3, the DNA is TGTGCCAGCAGCTCCTCCAGGGGACAGGGGGCGGGAGATACGCAGTATTTT. Translated: CASSSSRGQGAGDTQYF.

This chain uses TRBV29-1 with TRBJ1-3, with 7 bases identical to TRBD1. Germline V gene lookup returns CDR1 SQVTM and CDR2 ANQGSEA. Trimming removed 7 bases from V and 0 bases from J; junction bases left unmatched: 6. This CDR3 has 14 residues. DNA of the CDR3: TGCAGCGCAGGGGGACGAAACTCTGGAAACACCATATATTTT. Protein product: CSAGGRNSGNTIYF.

V gene TRBV5-6 combines with J gene TRBJ2-3; unclear D gene. The CDR3 contains 13 residues. CDR1 and CDR2 (germline): SGHDT, YYEEEE. V dropped 1 base and J dropped 2 bases, with 5 bases sitting between them. The CDR3 here is CASSLPFTDTQYF. The DNA for the CDR3 is TGTGCCAGCAGCTTGCCATTCACAGATACGCAGTATTTT.

This rearrangement joins TRBV24-1 to TRBJ2-7, with 7 nucleotides matching TRBD1. The V segment lost 3 bases and the J segment 2 bases; nucleotides outside the gene matches: 6. This CDR3 region has 15 residues. Germline V gives CDR1 KGHDR, CDR2 SFDVKD. DNA for the CDR3: TGTGCCACCAGTGATCCCAGGGACAGCCCCTACGAGCAGTACTTC. As protein: CATSDPRDSPYEQYF.

The chain carries TRBV6-5 and TRBJ1-2; D gene unclear. V was clipped by 2 bases and J by 8 bases, with 9 bases between them. The germline V gene has CDR1 MNHEY and CDR2 SVGAGI. The CDR3 length is 12 residues. In DNA form, the CDR3 reads TGTGCCAGCAGTTACCATGGGAGGGGCTACACCTTC. This translates into CASSYHGRGYTF.

This sequence joins TRBV9 and TRBJ1-2; 10 bases are a match to TRBD1. The V gene's germline CDR1 is SGDLS and CDR2 YYNGEE. The junction had 10 bases not matched to a gene; V was cut back by 4 bases and J by 7 bases. The CDR3 consists of 15 residues. Here the CDR3 DNA reads TGTGCCAGCAGCACACGACAGGGGGCTTTGGGTGGCTACACCTTC. Amino acids: CASSTRQGALGGYTF. The variable domain in full, with the rest retrieved from reference TRBV9 and TRBJ1-2, is DSGVTQTPKHLITATGQRVTLRCSPRSGDLSVYWYQQSLDQGLQFLIQYYNGEERAKGNILERFSAQQFPDLHSELNLSSLELGDSALYFCASSTRQGALGGYTFGSGTRLTVV.